Each of the 18 T cell receptor beta chains below was sequenced from the same sample in a study of human T cells and chemical hapten exposure. Time point given: patch test 3, about 24 weeks after DPC sensitization. Stated treatment: therapeutic diphenylcyclopropenone sensitization with weekly scalp DPC. TCRdb processed the RACE reads anew with MiXCR; each CDR3 protein has one entry. In the table there are about 120,000 distinct CDR3 sequences, around 11% of which are singletons. Here the sequenced sample was whole blood, taken in connection with sensitization to the hapten diphenylcyclopropenone (DPC). The receptors originated from a woman aged 45 to 65 with alopecia areata. Some clones in this sample may be carry-over from other donors' samples.

V usage is TRBV9 and J usage is TRBJ1-3; TRBD1 aligns across 7 bases. There are 15 residues in the CDR3. Germline lookup yields CDR1 SGDLS and CDR2 YYNGEE. With V trimmed by 1 base and J by 6 bases, 7 bases remained unmatched. CDR3: CASSVTGELLNTIYF. CDR3 DNA sequence: TGTGCCAGCAGCGTAACAGGGGAACTCCTAAACACCATATATTTT. Using reference TRBV9 and TRBJ1-3 for the parts outside the CDR3, the full variable domain is DSGVTQTPKHLITATGQRVTLRCSPRSGDLSVYWYQQSLDQGLQFLIQYYNGEERAKGNILERFSAQQFPDLHSELNLSSLELGDSALYFCASSVTGELLNTIYFGEGSWLTVV.

CDR3 region: CASSQDQGTDTQYF. The CDR3 bases are TGTGCCAGCAGCCAAGATCAGGGCACAGATACGCAGTATTTT. The V and J genes are TRBV3-1 and TRBJ2-3; no clear D. The CDR3 totals 14 residues. CDR1 is LGHDT and CDR2 is YNNKEL in the germline V gene (reference sequence). V lost 0 bases and J 1 base, leaving 5 bases between the germline ends.

This chain connects TRBV5-1 to TRBJ2-3, with TRBD1 identical over 10 bases. Germline V gene lookup returns CDR1 SGHRS and CDR2 YFSETQ. V shed 4 bases, J shed 2 bases, and the junction held 4 bases outside the gene matches. This CDR3 is built from 15 residues. CDR3 coding DNA: TGCGCCAGCAGCGTGACAGGGGGCGACACAGATACGCAGTATTTT. It encodes CASSVTGGDTDTQYF.

The chain carries TRBV6-1 and TRBJ1-2; 9 bases agree with TRBD1. The CDR3 consists of 14 residues. The V gene's germline CDR1 is MNHNS and CDR2 SASEGT. Trimming removed 4 bases from V and 6 bases from J; junction bases left unmatched: 6. The DNA of the CDR3 is TGTGCCAGCAGTGTATCGACAGGGGGTGATGGCTACACCTTC. Its protein is CASSVSTGGDGYTF.

This clonotype was detected a few times. This sequence joins TRBV7-3 and TRBJ2-7; no definite D call. The CDR3 runs 11 residues. V was trimmed by 4 bases and J by 7 bases, leaving 8 bases between them. CDR1 is SGHTA and CDR2 is FQGTGA in the germline V gene. CDR3 nucleotides: TGTGCCAGCAGCTCCGGAAGGGAGCAGTACTTC. It is translated as CASSSGREQYF. The full variable domain, with the rest looked up from reference TRBV7-3 and TRBJ2-7, is GAGVSQTPSNKVTEKGKYVELRCDPISGHTALYWYRQSLGQGPEFLIYFQGTGAADDSGLPNDRFFAVRPEGSVSTLKIQRTERGDSAVYLCASSSGREQYFGPGTRLTVT.

This clonotype appeared many times. The chain joins TRBV11-2 to TRBJ2-2, with no clear D. V dropped 2 bases and J dropped 4 bases, with 5 bases sitting between them. The CDR3 is made up of 13 amino acids. Germline V gives CDR1 SGHAT, CDR2 FQNNGV. The DNA for the CDR3 is TGTGCCAGCAGCTTAACCATCACCGGGGAGCTGTTTTTT. It encodes CASSLTITGELFF.

There are a few counts of this clonotype. The rearrangement uses TRBV4-1 and TRBJ2-3; D gene unclear. Between the trimmed V and J ends, which lost 4 bases and 4 bases, there was a span of 15 bases. This CDR3 has 15 residues. CDR1 is MGHRA, CDR2 YSYEKL, per germline. The CDR3 reads CASSPQRFTADTQYF. CDR3 nucleotides: TGCGCCAGCAGCCCTCAAAGGTTCACAGCAGATACGCAGTATTTT.

This clonotype was counted at least ten times. The chain uses TRBV29-1 and TRBJ1-1, with 7 bases identical to TRBD1. J lost 1 base, V lost 4 bases, and 6 bases had no gene match. The CDR3 runs to 14 residues. Per germline, CDR1 SQVTM and CDR2 ANQGSEA. CDR3 sequence: CSVGQGGANTEAFF. CDR3 in DNA: TGCAGCGTTGGCCAGGGGGGGGCGAACACTGAAGCTTTCTTT.

In this sample, this clonotype turned up many times. The chain combines TRBV12-3 or TRBV12-4 with TRBJ2-2, with 12 bases aligning to TRBD1. Trimming took 6 bases from V and 7 from J; bases not matched to a gene: 9. The length of the CDR3 is 16 residues. The CDR3 region has the DNA TGTGCCAGCAGCCTGGGACAGGGGGCCGGGAACGGGGAGCTGTTTTTT. Encoded protein: CASSLGQGAGNGELFF.

This clonotype was counted a few times. In DNA, the CDR3 is TGTGCCAGCAGTCTAAATAGCAATCAGCCCCAGCATTTT. Translation gives CASSLNSNQPQHF. V is TRBV6-2 or TRBV6-3 and J is TRBJ1-5; D uncertain. The V end was cut by 5 bases, the J end by 0 bases, with 5 bases between. Germline lookup yields CDR1 MNHEY and CDR2 SVGEGT. The CDR3 extends over 13 amino acids.

This chain connects TRBV5-4 to TRBJ1-2, with 8 nucleotides matching TRBD1. The CDR3 has 14 amino acids. CDR1 is SGHNT, CDR2 YYREEE, per germline (reference sequence). The V gene end was trimmed by 4 bases and the J gene end by 6 bases; junction bases not matched to a gene: 8. CDR3 sequence: CASSIQGVVDGYTF. CDR3 DNA: TGTGCCAGCAGCATACAGGGGGTTGTTGATGGCTACACCTTC.

The CDR3 DNA reads TGTGCCAGCAGCAACCTTCCGGGACAGGGGATGGAGTACTTC. It specifies CASSNLPGQGMEYF. The chain links TRBV11-2 to TRBJ2-7, with 10 bases lining up with TRBD1. The CDR3 is made up of 14 amino acids. Germline V gives CDR1 SGHAT, CDR2 FQNNGV. Germline trimming cut 5 bases from V and 11 bases from J; bases unmatched to any gene: 12.

The chain recombines TRBV5-1 with TRBJ2-3; D may be TRBD2 (5 bases). Trimming cost V 4 bases and J 6 bases, with 12 bases left between them. The CDR3 runs to 13 residues. Germline V lookup: CDR1 SGHRS, CDR2 YFSETQ. The CDR3 sequence is CASSAERGDTQYF. The CDR3 coding sequence is TGCGCCAGCAGCGCGGAGCGCGGGGATACGCAGTATTTT.

This clonotype was observed at least ten times. This sequence joins TRBV6-5 and TRBJ2-7; 12 nucleotides agree with TRBD2. Germline V gene sequence: CDR1 MNHEY, CDR2 SVGAGI. CDR3 length equals 15 residues. Losses at the gene ends were 4 bases for V and 7 bases for J; bases not matched to a gene: 8. In DNA form, the CDR3 reads TGTGCCAGCAGTTGGACTAGCGGGGTACCGGCGGAGCAGTACTTC. This sequence encodes CASSWTSGVPAEQYF.

The chain recombines TRBV29-1 with TRBJ2-3; 10 nucleotides match TRBD2. This CDR3 has 14 residues. V lost 5 bases to trimming and J lost 2 bases; unmatched junction nucleotides: 4. CDR1 and CDR2 from the germline V gene are SQVTM and ANQGSEA. This CDR3 reads CSVPLAGVTDTQYF. CDR3 DNA: TGCAGCGTTCCCCTAGCGGGAGTCACAGATACGCAGTATTTT.

The gene calls are TRBV12-3 or TRBV12-4 and TRBJ1-2; D is perhaps TRBD1 (6 bases). V lost 2 bases and J lost 7, with 11 bases in between. The CDR3 is made up of 13 amino acids. The CDR3 loop is CASSLSGARGYTF. CDR3 bases: TGTGCCAGCAGTTTATCGGGGGCGCGTGGCTACACCTTC.

V gene TRBV7-2 combines with J gene TRBJ2-2; D unresolved. In germline, CDR1 is SGHTA, CDR2 FQGNSA. The CDR3 is 14 amino acids. V lost 1 base, J lost 1 base, and 4 bases lay in between. The CDR3 DNA reads TGTGCCAGCAGCTTAGAGGAGAACACCGGGGAGCTGTTTTTT. Protein: CASSLEENTGELFF.

This clonotype was seen many times. The chain joins TRBV30 to TRBJ2-1; D not resolved. CDR1 and CDR2 from the germline V gene are GTSNPN and SVGIG (reference sequence). This CDR3 has 13 amino acids. With 2 bases removed from V and 5 bases from J, the gap between germline ends came to 10 bases. CDR3 DNA sequence: TGTGCCTGGAGTAACGGCGCCAACAATGAGCAGTTCTTC. Translating it yields CAWSNGANNEQFF.